This T cell receptor (beta chain) was observed in a study of early T cells in non-severe SARS-CoV-2 infection. Germline-derived CDR1 and CDR2 are SGHAT and FQDESV (reference sequence). Trimming removed 5 bases from V and 11 bases from J, with 18 bases in between. The CDR3 runs to 13 residues. This clonotype occurred many times. Attachment of unique molecular identifiers was made to individual cDNA molecules. MiXCR, run by TCRdb on the 5' RACE reads, gives a single entry per CDR3 protein. The data contain tens of thousands of distinct CDR3 sequences, approximately 6.3% of them seen just once; the ten biggest clones take up approximately 2.5%.

The sequencing sample was made of whole blood. The receptor was derived from an adult who was a healthcare worker with PCR-confirmed SARS-CoV-2 infection or an uninfected control (not recorded which). The rearrangement uses TRBV11-1 and TRBJ1-1; maybe TRBD1 (5 bases). Written as DNA, the CDR3 is TGTGCCAGCAGCAAAGTACAGACAGTTGTCGCTTTCTTT. This gives the protein CASSKVQTVVAFF.